Presented here are 3 T cell receptor beta chains from one specimen sequenced in a study of blood T cell repertoires in COVID-19. The data were produced by immunoSEQ multiplex PCR, yet TCRdb's version contains in-frame clones alone and is incomplete. This table holds around 230,000 clones, 70% to 85% found once. The specimen sequenced was peripheral blood. The source is a woman aged 80 or over with acute or convalescent COVID-19.

The chain uses TRBV19 and TRBJ1-3, with no clear D. This CDR3 contains 13 residues. Trimming left V 8 bases short and J 2 bases short, with 10 bases between. Per the germline V gene, CDR1 is LNHDA and CDR2 is SQIVND (reference sequence). For the CDR3, the DNA is TGTGCCAGTGGGAGCGGGGCTGGAAACACCATATATTTT. Translating gives CASGSGAGNTIYF.

This sequence joins TRBV15 and TRBJ1-4, with a possible D match to TRBD1 (6 bases). Looked up from germline, CDR1 is LNHNV and CDR2 is YYDKDF (reference sequence). This CDR3 is built from 12 residues. Trimming took 8 bases from V and 8 from J, leaving 12 bases between them. This CDR3 is CATEGGGEKLFF. CDR3 nucleotide sequence: TGTGCCACCGAAGGGGGGGGCGAAAAACTGTTTTTT.

This sequence joins TRBV11-2 and TRBJ2-1, with TRBD2 identical over 13 bases. This CDR3 region has 15 residues. Trimming cost V 6 bases and J 10 bases; bases outside gene matches: 9. In germline, CDR1 is SGHAT, CDR2 FQNNGV. DNA for the CDR3: TGTGCCAGCAGACCAACTAGCGGGGGGGCGAGCGAGCAGTTCTTC. It yields the protein CASRPTSGGASEQFF.